The clone carrying this T cell receptor (beta chain) was observed a handful of times. Antigen: not known. This entry is derived from a study of T-cell memory formation after mild COVID-19. As for the study in general: TCR clusters were mostly donor specific. Broader study findings: The SARS-CoV-2 specificity of second-wave clones reaching peak at day 37 remained unverified. While clones contracting from day 15 to 85 were balanced between CD4 and CD8, later expanders leaned CD4+.

Constant-segment primers and 5'RACE yielded cDNA libraries for TCR alpha and TCR beta, each carrying sample barcodes and UMIs. TCRdb called the 5' RACE reads again in MiXCR, with one record for every CDR3 protein. Counted here are 470,000 or so distinct CDR3 sequences, 20% occurring once; the ten biggest clones make up 7.5% to 10%. With 0 bases removed from V and 4 bases from J, the gap between germline ends came to 21 bases. CDR1 DFQATT and CDR2 SNEGSKA come from the germline V gene (reference sequence). The CDR3 spans 17 residues. The sequenced sample consisted of PBMCs or a T cell subset sorted from them (not recorded which). The chain employs TRBV20-1 and TRBJ1-2, with a weak D call TRBD1 (5 bases). The source of this sequence is an adult woman who had mild COVID-19 (a few samples of this study predate the infection). Cell type and time point are not known. DNA for the CDR3: TGCAGTGCTAGAGACCCCGACAGCGGGTACTATGGCTATGGCTACACCTTC. Translating gives CSARDPDSGYYGYGYTF.